Included here is one T cell receptor beta chain sequence, with context. Its antigen is unidentified. Separate from the approximately 720-subject first cohort was the approximately 120-subject validation cohort, to which the donors belonged. The sample originates from a study of cytomegalovirus exposure and HLA in healthy donors. Whole-study results and caveats: Rare TCR sequences dominated, though some public TCRs recurred in many donors. TCR beta chains numbering under 200 were designated cytomegalovirus-associated. According to a subsequent analysis, TCR clusters from the first cohort were inclined to appear together in the 90 to 150 validation repertoires.

Profiled with immunoSEQ multiplex PCR; TCRdb holds only in-frame clones, not every one. The table lists 150,000 to 200,000 clones, about 88% of them singletons. Sequences were obtained from PBMCs. The sequence was obtained from a woman younger than 30 in good health and CMV-seronegative.

This CDR3 is CASSESGTPQFAQYF. The CDR3 bases are TGTGCCAGCAGTGAATCGGGGACTCCGCAATTTGCCCAGTACTTC. V is TRBV6-1 and J is TRBJ2-5; D perhaps matches TRBD2 (6 bases). Germline V gene data show CDR1 as MNHNS and CDR2 as SASEGT. This CDR3 spans 15 amino acids. Trimming took off 2 bases at V and 9 bases at J, with 19 bases between the two ends.